This TCR beta chain appears in the sequencing data of a study of T-cell reconstitution after alpha-beta-depleted transplantation in children. Points from the study as a whole: Surviving recipient T cells and thymic progenitors underlay high day-60 TCRbeta diversity in some patients.

V was shortened by 7 bases and J by 0 bases, with 7 bases between the two germline ends. CDR3 length: 14 amino acids. In its sample, this clonotype was seen a few times. Its antigen is unidentified. The TCRbeta library was prepared with unique molecular identifiers. TCRdb re-called the PCR reads through MiXCR, storing one row per CDR3 protein. The sample shows almost 600,000 distinct CDR3 sequences, 25% to 30% of them seen only once. Sample: PBMCs, taken before TCRalphabeta/CD19-depleted stem cell transplant. This receptor was obtained from a boy less than two years old with Wiskott-Aldrich syndrome, due to receive a stem cell transplant. The V and J genes are TRBV12-3 or TRBV12-4 and TRBJ2-6, with D unresolved. In DNA form, the CDR3 reads TGTGCCAGCACCGAAAACTCTGGGGCCAACGTCCTGACTTTC. Translation: CASTENSGANVLTF.